The source of this TCR beta chain is a study of blood T cell repertoires in COVID-19. Study information: Whether acute or convalescent, the COVID-19 samples came from the United States, Italy and Spain. PBMCs, B-cell-depleted T cells, or T cells were the source of the cDNA or gDNA that made up the material.

This CDR3 has 13 amino acids. The germline CDR1 and CDR2 sequences are MDHEN and SYDVKM. The ends were cut back, 6 bases at V and 3 bases at J, with 11 bases in the middle. Per the original methods: It was from reference gene primer amplification that nucleated cell counts were estimated. Profiling relied on immunoSEQ multiplex PCR, and the TCRdb table lists in-frame clones only, not all of them. V and J calls and clone size are as listed in that table; D and trimming were resolved from the DNA. Of 350,000 or so clones listed, 90% are singletons. This clone has a single count. The sample contains more than one DNA sequence encoding this CDR3.

This TCR came from a man younger than 30 with active or convalescent COVID-19. Sequencing used peripheral blood. V usage is TRBV28 and J usage is TRBJ1-2; D gene unclear. The CDR3 reads CASSLRSDYGYTF. In nucleotides, the CDR3 is TGTGCCAGCAGCCTCAGGTCAGACTATGGCTACACCTTC.